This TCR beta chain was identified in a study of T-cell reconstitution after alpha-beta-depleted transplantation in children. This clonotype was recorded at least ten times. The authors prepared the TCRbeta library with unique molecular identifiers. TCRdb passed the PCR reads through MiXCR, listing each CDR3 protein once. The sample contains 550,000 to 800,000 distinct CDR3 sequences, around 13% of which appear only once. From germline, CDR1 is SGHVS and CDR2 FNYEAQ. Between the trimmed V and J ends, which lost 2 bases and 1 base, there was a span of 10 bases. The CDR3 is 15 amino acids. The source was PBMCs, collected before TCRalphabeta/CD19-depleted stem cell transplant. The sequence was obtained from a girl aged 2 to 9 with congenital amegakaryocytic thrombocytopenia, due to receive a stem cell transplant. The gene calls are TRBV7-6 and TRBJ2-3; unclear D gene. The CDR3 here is CASSLLRQRTDTQYF. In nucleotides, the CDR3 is TGTGCCAGCAGCTTATTAAGGCAGCGCACAGATACGCAGTATTTT.